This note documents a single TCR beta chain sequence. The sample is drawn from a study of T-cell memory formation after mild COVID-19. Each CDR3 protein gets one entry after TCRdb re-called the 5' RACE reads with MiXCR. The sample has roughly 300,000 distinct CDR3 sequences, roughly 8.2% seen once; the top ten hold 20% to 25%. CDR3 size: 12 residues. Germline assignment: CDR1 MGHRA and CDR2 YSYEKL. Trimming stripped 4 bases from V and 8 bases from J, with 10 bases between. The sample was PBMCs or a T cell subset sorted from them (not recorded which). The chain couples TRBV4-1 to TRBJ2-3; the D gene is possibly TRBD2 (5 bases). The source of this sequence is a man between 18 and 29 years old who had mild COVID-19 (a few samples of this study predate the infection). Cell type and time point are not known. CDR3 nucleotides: TGCGCCAGCAGCCTTCCCCGGGGTACGCAGTATTTT. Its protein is CASSLPRGTQYF.